The 17 T cell receptor beta chains reported below all come from one sample, sequenced in a study of breast tumors, draining lymph nodes, adjacent tissues. TCRdb fed the multiplex PCR reads into MiXCR, producing one record per CDR3 protein. The sample has more than 250,000 distinct CDR3 sequences; 30% to 35% are singletons. Breast cancer patients provided tissue from their axillary draining lymph nodes. The material sequenced was axillary lymph node tissue. These receptors all stem from a female donor with breast cancer. Some clones in this sample may be carry-over from other donors' samples.

This clonotype appeared many times. This chain links TRBV5-1 with TRBJ2-3; TRBD2 matches at 7 bases. Germline V gives CDR1 SGHRS, CDR2 YFSETQ. This CDR3 has 19 amino acids. J was trimmed by 0 bases and V by 3 bases; bases with no gene match: 16. The CDR3 is CASSSPSGVPTSSTDTQYF. Written as DNA, the CDR3 is TGCGCCAGCAGCTCCCCTAGCGGCGTTCCCACCTCTAGCACAGATACGCAGTATTTT.

Of note for this clonotype: At one of its ends the junction is not consistent with the germline gene, which may arise from a read error. This rearrangement joins TRBV10-3 to TRBJ2-5; D is perhaps TRBD1 (6 bases). This CDR3 contains 14 residues. CDR1 is ENHRY and CDR2 is SYGVKD in the germline V gene. The CDR3: CATSDWDTQETQYF. In DNA form, the CDR3 reads TGTGCCACCAGTGATTGGGACACCCAAGAGACCCAGTACTTC.

In this sample, this clonotype turned up many times. J is TRBJ2-6 and V is TRBV7-6; 7 bases are a match to TRBD2. Germline assignment: CDR1 SGHVS and CDR2 FNYEAQ. Trimming cost V 1 base and J 0 bases; bases outside gene matches: 9. CDR3 length equals 19 residues. The DNA for the CDR3 is TGTGCCAGCAGCTTAGTAGGGAGGGGACTAAGCTCTGGGGCCAACGTCCTGACTTTC. Translating gives CASSLVGRGLSSGANVLTF.

This clonotype has at least ten counts. The chain couples TRBV20-1 to TRBJ2-3, with D perhaps TRBD2 (5 bases). V lost 3 bases, J lost 2 bases, and 9 bases lay in between. This CDR3 has 13 residues. Germline CDR1 and CDR2: DFQATT and SNEGSKA (reference sequence). The CDR3 is CSASGNATDTQYF. The CDR3 nucleotides are TGCAGTGCTAGCGGGAACGCCACAGATACGCAGTATTTT.

The sample holds a few counts of this clonotype. The gene calls are TRBV6-2 or TRBV6-3 and TRBJ2-5; TRBD2 aligns across 13 bases. J gave up 1 base and V 5 bases, and 4 bases lay outside the gene matches. The CDR3 consists of 16 residues. Germline CDR1 is MNHEY and CDR2 is SVGEGT. The CDR3 here is CASSHGLAGVQETQYF. DNA of the CDR3: TGTGCCAGCAGTCATGGACTAGCGGGGGTCCAAGAGACCCAGTACTTC.

This clonotype occurred many times. V gene TRBV10-1 combines with J gene TRBJ2-7; a possible D gene is TRBD2 (5 bases). Germline CDR1 reads WNHNN; CDR2 reads SYGVQD (reference sequence). The V gene lost 6 bases and the J gene lost 3 bases, with 18 bases spanning the gap. CDR3 length equals 15 residues. CDR3 in amino acids: CASSKLGLGVYEQYF. CDR3 DNA: TGCGCCAGCAGCAAACTCGGACTCGGAGTCTACGAGCAGTACTTC.

The chain joins TRBV9 to TRBJ2-3, with TRBD2 identical over 8 bases. V lost 0 bases, J lost 11 bases, and 11 bases stayed unmatched. The CDR3 sequence is 15 residues long. CDR1 is SGDLS, CDR2 YYNGEE, per germline. For the CDR3, the DNA is TGTGCCAGCAGCGTAGTGGCGGGAGGTTGGAATGAGCAGTATTTT. This encodes CASSVVAGGWNEQYF.

About this clonotype: A much larger clone differs from this one at a single base, so this may be a read error. The rearrangement uses TRBV11-2 and TRBJ2-7; tentatively, D is TRBD1 or TRBD2 (6 bases each). Germline V gene sequence: CDR1 SGHAT, CDR2 FQNNGV. The CDR3 covers 12 residues. CDR3 nucleotide sequence: TGTGCCACTCTCTCCGGGGGCTACGCGCAGTACTTC. Amino acid sequence: CATLSGGYAQYF.

Worth noting for this clonotype: This clone may be a read error of a much larger clone one base away. The chain uses TRBV7-9 and TRBJ2-3, with 8 bases that match TRBD2. The germline V gene has CDR1 SEHNR and CDR2 FQNEAQ (reference sequence). The CDR3 contains 17 residues. V was clipped by 5 bases and J by 10 bases; unmatched bases: 20. Here the CDR3 reads CASSKPGTRITRDPQYF. CDR3 DNA: TGTGCCAGCAGCAAACCCGGGACTAGAATCACTCGGGATCCGCAGTATTTT.

The chain couples TRBV12-3 or TRBV12-4 to TRBJ2-1, with 12 bases fitting TRBD2. There are 16 residues in the CDR3. The V and J ends lost 7 bases and 7 bases, in that order; junction bases with no gene match: 11. In DNA form, the CDR3 reads TGTGCCAGCAAACCAGAGCTAGCGGGAGGGCAAAATGAGCAGTTCTTC. It is translated as CASKPELAGGQNEQFF.

This clonotype was observed many times. This chain uses TRBV19 with TRBJ2-7; maybe TRBD2 (5 bases). Germline values: CDR1 LNHDA, CDR2 SQIVND (reference sequence). This CDR3 has 15 residues. Between the trimmed V and J ends, which lost 3 bases and 4 bases, there was a span of 16 bases. The CDR3 DNA reads as TGTGCCAGTAGTATGGCTGCGGGCTCCGGGTACGAGCAGTACTTC. Its protein is CASSMAAGSGYEQYF.

J is TRBJ2-5 and V is TRBV6-5; 14 nucleotides match TRBD2. CDR3 size: 16 residues. Germline values: CDR1 MNHEY, CDR2 SVGAGI. The trim removed 7 bases at V and 4 bases at J, leaving 8 bases unmatched. The CDR3 here is CASISMTSGRGETQYF. The CDR3 coding sequence is TGTGCCAGCATATCAATGACTAGCGGGAGGGGAGAGACCCAGTACTTC.

Concerning this clonotype: No conserved phenylalanine or tryptophan is present at the end of the CDR3, so a read error is the likely explanation. It is unclear where the CDR3 begins or ends on the DNA, so no DNA is shown, and the CDR3 is as TCRdb lists it. The chain has TRBV7-8 and TRBJ1-4. From germline, CDR1 is SGHVS and CDR2 FQNEAQ. Including both end residues, the CDR3 is 15 amino acids long. The CDR3 reads CASSPGGEWFEKLLS.

The chain combines TRBV24-1 with TRBJ2-7; D tentatively reads TRBD1 or TRBD2 (6 bases each). Germline V gene data show CDR1 as KGHDR and CDR2 as SFDVKD. This CDR3 spans 14 amino acids. V lost 7 bases and J 5 bases, leaving 17 bases between the germline ends. The chain's CDR3 is CATRTGGRGNEQYF. Here the CDR3 DNA reads TGTGCCACCAGGACCGGGGGCCGGGGCAACGAGCAGTACTTC.

Concerning this clonotype: This may stem from a read error, because a much larger clone lies one nucleotide away. The chain uses TRBV19 and TRBJ2-7; D call uncertain. CDR3 size: 14 residues. Germline CDR1 is LNHDA and CDR2 is SQIVND (reference sequence). CDR3 DNA sequence: TGTGCCAGTAGTAGAGGAGAGACAAGCTACCAGCAGTACTTC. Its protein product is CASSRGETSYQQYF.

Worth noting for this clonotype: This could be a read error, since a much larger clone is one nucleotide away. This chain joins TRBV5-6 and TRBJ2-7; maybe TRBD2 (8 bases). With 7 bases removed from V and 4 bases from J, the gap between germline ends came to 21 bases. Germline CDR1 SGHDT, CDR2 YYEEEE. This CDR3 has 15 residues. The CDR3 region is CASVRTGGGGYEQYF. Here the CDR3 DNA reads TGTGCCAGCGTCCGAACGGGAGGGGGCGGGTACGAGCAGTACTTC.

The chain links TRBV15 to TRBJ2-1; D perhaps matches TRBD2 (6 bases). The CDR3 is made up of 18 amino acids. CDR1 and CDR2 from the germline V gene are LNHNV and YYDKDF (reference sequence). Trimming took off 4 bases at V and 5 bases at J, with 24 bases between the two ends. The CDR3 here is CATSNGRLSTSLHNEQFF. The DNA of the CDR3 is TGTGCCACCAGCAACGGGCGTCTGAGCACTAGCCTACACAATGAGCAGTTCTTC. The variable domain in full, with the rest retrieved from reference TRBV15 and TRBJ2-1, is DAMVIQNPRYQVTQFGKPVTLSCSQTLNHNVMYWYQQKSSQAPKLLFHYYDKDFNNEADTPDNFQSRRPNTSFCFLDIRSPGLGDTAMYLCATSNGRLSTSLHNEQFFGPGTRLTVL.